This T cell receptor (beta chain) was recovered during a study of blood T cell repertoires in COVID-19. Sequenced by immunoSEQ multiplex PCR; TCRdb stores in-frame clones only, minus some. The sample records 110,000 or so clones, about 85% being singletons. Germline CDR1 is SGDLS and CDR2 is YYNGEE. The CDR3 sequence is 14 residues long. The germline V and J ends were trimmed by 4 bases and 8 bases, with 18 bases remaining between them. Material: peripheral blood. The sequence came from a human donor in a cohort sampled during active COVID-19. The rearrangement joins TRBV9 to TRBJ1-1; TRBD1 might be the D (6 bases). The DNA of the CDR3 is TGTGCCAGCAGCCCCATCGGGGGGGGCTCAGAAGCTTTCTTT. Residues: CASSPIGGGSEAFF. The full variable domain, in which reference TRBV9 and TRBJ1-1 provide the parts outside the CDR3, is DSGVTQTPKHLITATGQRVTLRCSPRSGDLSVYWYQQSLDQGLQFLIQYYNGEERAKGNILERFSAQQFPDLHSELNLSSLELGDSALYFCASSPIGGGSEAFFGQGTRLTVV.